The rows below give T cell receptor beta chains drawn from one sample of a study of human T cells and chemical hapten exposure. TCRdb independently ran MiXCR on the 5' RACE reads; one entry per CDR3 protein. The sample records over 95,000 distinct CDR3 sequences, around a fifth being singletons. The receptors originated from a human donor in good health. Each CDR3 is given with its conserved first and last residue. D genes are given only for firm matches. Clone size, where shown, is once, few, many, or a class for clones that have expanded.

>TRBD1|TRBV28|TRBJ2-4|-
TGTGCCAGCAACGAGGGACAGGGTCAGGTTCAGTACTTC
CASNEGQGQVQYF
>-|TRBV30|TRBJ1-1|few
TGTGCCTGGATTTGGGGCACTGAAGCTTTCTTT
CAWIWGTEAFF
>-|TRBV10-3|TRBJ2-7|few
TGTGCCACCAGGGGAGGGTACGAGCAGTACTTC
CATRGGYEQYF
>-|TRBV10-3|TRBJ1-4|few
TGTGCCACCAGCCCTAGGAGTGAGAATGAAAAACTGTTTTTT
CATSPRSENEKLFF
>-|TRBV6-2/TRBV6-3|TRBJ1-1|many
TGTGCCAGCACGAAGGGGAGGGGTCTTAACACTGAAGCTTTCTTT
CASTKGRGLNTEAFF
>TRBD1|TRBV18|TRBJ1-1|-
TGTGCCAGCTCACCCAGGACAGGGGACTCCCCTGAAGCTTTCTTT
CASSPRTGDSPEAFF
>-|TRBV7-2|TRBJ1-1|few
TGTGCCAGCAGCTGGTTCAGGGACACTGAAGCTTTCTTT
CASSWFRDTEAFF
>TRBD1|TRBV11-2|TRBJ2-7|-
TGTGCCAGCAGCTACCTAACAGGACAGGGACCACGCTACGAGCAGTACTTC
CASSYLTGQGPRYEQYF
>TRBD1|TRBV7-8|TRBJ1-1|-
TGTGCCAGCTCCACGACAGGGGCAGGGAACTCTGAAGCTTTCTTT
CASSTTGAGNSEAFF
>-|TRBV12-3/TRBV12-4|TRBJ2-7|-
TGTGCCAGCAGGCCCCCCGGGACACTGTACGAGCAGTACTTC
CASRPPGTLYEQYF
>-|TRBV28|TRBJ2-7|-
TGTGCCAGCGGGCAGGGGATAACCTACGAGCAGTACTTC
CASGQGITYEQYF
>-|TRBV19|TRBJ2-2|-
TGTGCCAGTAGTTTGGGACGTCCGGGAAGTAGAGAGGCCGGGGAGCTGTTTTTT
CASSLGRPGSREAGELFF
>TRBD2|TRBV7-2|TRBJ2-5|few
TGTGCCAGCAGCGTAGTAGCGGGAGCCGGAGGAGAGACCCAGTACTTC
CASSVVAGAGGETQYF
>-|TRBV9|TRBJ2-1|few
TGTGCCAGCAGCGGCGGGGACCCCAATGAGCAGTTCTTC
CASSGGDPNEQFF
>-|TRBV20-1|TRBJ2-6|few
TGCAGTGCTAGAGATGTAGAGGGAGCTGGGGCCAACGTCCTGACTTTC
CSARDVEGAGANVLTF
>TRBD1|TRBV28|TRBJ2-3|few
TGTGCCAGCAGCCCGGGACAGCCCACAGATACGCAGTATTTT
CASSPGQPTDTQYF
>TRBD1|TRBV15|TRBJ2-7|many
TGTGCCACCAGCAGAGATGGTGGACAGGGGGCAGGCGAGCAGTACTTC
CATSRDGGQGAGEQYF
>TRBD1|TRBV5-1|TRBJ1-5|-
TGCGCCAGCAGCTTAACCACAGGGGGAAGCAATCAGCCCCAGCATTTT
CASSLTTGGSNQPQHF
>TRBD2|TRBV7-6|TRBJ2-5|few
TGTGCCAGCAGCTTAGGCGGGAGTAGTGTGGAGACCCAGTACTTC
CASSLGGSSVETQYF
>TRBD1|TRBV14|TRBJ2-3|-
TGTGCCAGCAGCCAAGAAAGGGGGCGTAAAGATACGCAGTATTTT
CASSQERGRKDTQYF
>TRBD2|TRBV20-1|TRBJ2-1|few
TGCAGTGCTAGTGGGACTAGCGGGAGTTACAATGAGCAGTTCTTC
CSASGTSGSYNEQFF
>-|TRBV28|TRBJ1-3|-
TGTGCCAGCGGGGATGGGGGGGCAGGAAACACCATATATTTT
CASGDGGAGNTIYF
>-|TRBV30|TRBJ1-1|-
TGTGCCTGGAGTGTAACAGTCAGCGGGGAAGCTTTCTTT
CAWSVTVSGEAFF
>TRBD1|TRBV10-3|TRBJ1-1|few
TGTGCCATCGGCTCAATCCCGGGACAGACCATGAACACTGAAGCTTTCTTT
CAIGSIPGQTMNTEAFF
>TRBD1|TRBV29-1|TRBJ2-3|-
TGCAGCGGTGGACAGGGGGTGAGGGCAGATACGCAGTATTTT
CSGGQGVRADTQYF
>TRBD2|TRBV13|TRBJ2-1|-
TGTGCCAGCAGCGTACCTAGCGGGAGATCCTACAATGAGCAGTTCTTC
CASSVPSGRSYNEQFF
>-|TRBV12-3/TRBV12-4|TRBJ2-4|-
TGTGCCAGCAGTTCAGCGACAGGTATGGGACCCGGTGGCATTCAGTACTTC
CASSSATGMGPGGIQYF
>TRBD1|TRBV2|TRBJ1-5|-
TGTGCCAGCAGGGACAGGGGCAATCAGCCCCAGCATTTT
CASRDRGNQPQHF
>TRBD2|TRBV20-1|TRBJ2-1|-
TGCAGTGCTAGAGAGGGGGCGGGACTAGCGGGAGTTTCCTACAATGAGCAGTTCTTC
CSAREGAGLAGVSYNEQFF
>TRBD2|TRBV28|TRBJ2-1|-
TGTGCCAGCAGTCCCGATAGCGGGAGTGGCTACAATGAGCAGTTCTTC
CASSPDSGSGYNEQFF
>TRBD2|TRBV5-1|TRBJ2-3|-
TGCGCCAGCAGCTTGGAGTTAGCGGGCGCCATCACAGATACGCAGTATTTT
CASSLELAGAITDTQYF
>-|TRBV5-1|TRBJ2-6|-
TGCGCCAGCAGCTTGGGGACGGCCCGCCTGACTTTC
CASSLGTARLTF
>-|TRBV27|TRBJ1-2|many
TGTGCCAGCAGTTCAATAAACAGGGACGGCTACACCTTC
CASSSINRDGYTF
>-|TRBV28|TRBJ2-1|once
TGTGCCAGCACTATGGGGGGGGGGCGATATGAGCAGTTCTTC
CASTMGGGRYEQFF
>-|TRBV5-5|TRBJ1-2|many
TGTGCCAGCAGCCGGACTCAACTCCCGTTGACAGAACTTTATGGCTACACCTTC
CASSRTQLPLTELYGYTF
>TRBD1|TRBV28|TRBJ1-4|-
TGTGCCAGCAGTTCCGGACAGGGGGGTGAAAAACTGTTTTTT
CASSSGQGGEKLFF
>TRBD1|TRBV28|TRBJ1-1|-
TGTGCCAGCAGTTTAACCCCAGGGACAGGGGACCCTGAAGCTTTCTTT
CASSLTPGTGDPEAFF
>TRBD2|TRBV28|TRBJ2-5|few
TGTGCCAGCAGTTTAAAAGCGGGAGGAAGGAAGACCCAGTACTTC
CASSLKAGGRKTQYF
>TRBD2|TRBV19|TRBJ2-2|few
TGTGCCAGTAGTATAGGGGCTAGCGGGAGAACCGGGGAGCTGTTTTTT
CASSIGASGRTGELFF
>-|TRBV18|TRBJ1-1|few
TGTGCCTCGTCGCGGCAGGACACTGAAGCTTTCTTT
CASSRQDTEAFF
>TRBD2|TRBV24-1|TRBJ2-1|many
TGTGCCACCAGTGATTCCAGCGGGGCGCAGTCCAATGAGCAGTTCTTC
CATSDSSGAQSNEQFF
>-|TRBV5-1|TRBJ1-2|-
TGCGCCAGCAGACAGGGTTTCTTCTATGGCTACACCTTC
CASRQGFFYGYTF
>-|TRBV20-1|TRBJ1-5|few
TGCAGTGCTAGAGAAGGGTCAGCAGGTCAGCCCCAGCATTTT
CSAREGSAGQPQHF
>TRBD2|TRBV24-1|TRBJ2-2|few
TGTGCCACCAGTGAGTGGACTAGCGGCCGGAACACCGGGGAGCTGTTTTTT
CATSEWTSGRNTGELFF
>-|TRBV27|TRBJ2-2|-
TGTGCCAGCAGACCCTCGCATGGCACCGGGGAGCTGTTTTTT
CASRPSHGTGELFF
>TRBD2|TRBV28|TRBJ2-7|-
TGTGCCAGCAGTCAAGTGGGGGGGGGATCCTCCTACGAGCAGTACTTC
CASSQVGGGSSYEQYF
>-|TRBV12-3/TRBV12-4|TRBJ2-1|many
TGTGCCAGCAGTTCCTACAATGAGCAGTTCTTC
CASSSYNEQFF
>-|TRBV5-5|TRBJ2-3|-
TGTGCCAGCAGCCGGATGGACGTGGATACGCAGTATTTT
CASSRMDVDTQYF
>-|TRBV11-1|TRBJ1-2|few
TGTGCCAGCAGCTTAGCCCGGGACGGCCTAAGCTACACCTTC
CASSLARDGLSYTF
>-|TRBV12-3/TRBV12-4|TRBJ1-4|-
TGTGCCAGCAGTTTTGGTAATGGGAATGAAAAACTGTTTTTT
CASSFGNGNEKLFF
>TRBD1|TRBV2|TRBJ2-3|-
TGTGCCAGTTCCGGGACAGACACAGATACGCAGTATTTT
CASSGTDTDTQYF
>-|TRBV7-3|TRBJ2-3|-
TGTGCCAGCAGCTCCCTTGGGGACTGGCGCACAGATACGCAGTATTTT
CASSSLGDWRTDTQYF
>TRBD1|TRBV5-4|TRBJ2-7|-
TGTGCCAGCAGTCCGAGACAGGGCACCTACGAGCAGTACTTC
CASSPRQGTYEQYF
>-|TRBV14|TRBJ2-7|-
TGTGCCAGCAGACCAACAGGCCCGGGGGAGCAGTACTTC
CASRPTGPGEQYF
>-|TRBV29-1|TRBJ1-1|few
TGCAGCGTTCGCCCTAATATGAACACTGAAGCTTTCTTT
CSVRPNMNTEAFF
>-|TRBV30|TRBJ1-1|-
TGTGCCTGGAGTGCGGGCGGCACTGAAGCTTTCTTT
CAWSAGGTEAFF